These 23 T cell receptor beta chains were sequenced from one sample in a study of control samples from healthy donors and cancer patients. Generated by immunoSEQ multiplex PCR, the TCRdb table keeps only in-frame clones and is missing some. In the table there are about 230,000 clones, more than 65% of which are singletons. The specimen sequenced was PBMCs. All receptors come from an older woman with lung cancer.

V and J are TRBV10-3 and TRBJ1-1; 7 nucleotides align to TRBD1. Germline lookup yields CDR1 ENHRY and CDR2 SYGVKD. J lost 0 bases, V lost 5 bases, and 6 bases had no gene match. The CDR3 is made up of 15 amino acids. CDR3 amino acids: CAISSRTGLNTEAFF. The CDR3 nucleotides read TGTGCCATCAGTAGCCGGACAGGTTTGAACACTGAAGCTTTCTTT.

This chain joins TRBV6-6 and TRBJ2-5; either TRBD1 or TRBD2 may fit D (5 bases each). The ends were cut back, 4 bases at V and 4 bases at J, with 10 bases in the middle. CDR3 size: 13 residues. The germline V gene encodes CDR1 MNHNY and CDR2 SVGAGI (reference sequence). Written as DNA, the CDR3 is TGTGCCAGCAGTTGGGGGTTGGGAGAGACCCAGTACTTC. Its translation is CASSWGLGETQYF.

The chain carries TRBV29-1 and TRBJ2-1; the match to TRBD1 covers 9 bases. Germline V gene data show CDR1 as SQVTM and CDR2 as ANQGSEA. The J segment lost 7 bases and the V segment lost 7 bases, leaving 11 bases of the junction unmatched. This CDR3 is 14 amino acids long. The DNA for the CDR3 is TGCAGCGCCTTACCGGGACAGGGTAGAAATGAGCAGTTCTTC. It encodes CSALPGQGRNEQFF.

The CDR3 nucleotides read TGTGCCAGCACCCCCGGGAATAACTATGGCTACACCTTC. This codes for CASTPGNNYGYTF. This rearrangement joins TRBV6-5 to TRBJ1-2; D not resolved. This CDR3 contains 13 residues. Between the trimmed V and J ends, which lost 7 bases and 1 base, there was a span of 10 bases. In germline, CDR1 is MNHEY, CDR2 SVGAGI.

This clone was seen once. In DNA, the CDR3 is TGCGCCAGCAGTGAGGGTGGGGCGGGGGAAGACCTAACGCAGTATTTT. Amino acids: CASSEGGAGEDLTQYF. The chain carries TRBV4-1 and TRBJ2-3; 7 positions match TRBD2. The junction had 18 bases not matched to a gene; V was cut back by 6 bases and J by 9 bases. The V gene's germline CDR1 is MGHRA and CDR2 YSYEKL. The CDR3 length is 16 residues.

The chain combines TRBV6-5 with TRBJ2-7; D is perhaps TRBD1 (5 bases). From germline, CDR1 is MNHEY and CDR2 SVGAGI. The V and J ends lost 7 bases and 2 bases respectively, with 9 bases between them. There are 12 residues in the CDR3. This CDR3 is CASNIQAYEQYF. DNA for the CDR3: TGTGCCAGCAATATACAGGCCTACGAGCAGTACTTC.

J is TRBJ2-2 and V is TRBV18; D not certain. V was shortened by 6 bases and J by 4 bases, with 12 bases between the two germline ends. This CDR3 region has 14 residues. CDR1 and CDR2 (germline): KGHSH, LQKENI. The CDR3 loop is CASSAGFATGELFF. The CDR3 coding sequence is TGTGCCAGCTCGGCAGGATTTGCCACCGGGGAGCTGTTTTTT. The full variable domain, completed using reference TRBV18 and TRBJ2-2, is NAGVMQNPRHLVRRRGQEARLRCSPMKGHSHVYWYRQLPEEGLKFMVYLQKENIIDESGMPKERFSAEFPKEGPSILRIQQVVRGDSAAYFCASSAGFATGELFFGEGSRLTVL.

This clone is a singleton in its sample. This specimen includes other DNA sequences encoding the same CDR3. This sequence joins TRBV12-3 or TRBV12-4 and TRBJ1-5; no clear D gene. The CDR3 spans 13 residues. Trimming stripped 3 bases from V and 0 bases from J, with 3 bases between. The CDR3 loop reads CASSLNSNQPQHF. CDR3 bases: TGTGCCAGCAGTTTGAATAGCAATCAGCCCCAGCATTTT.

The CDR3 loop reads CAISQYVNSPLHF. The CDR3 DNA sequence: TGTGCCATCAGCCAATACGTAAATTCACCCCTCCACTTT. V is TRBV10-3 and J is TRBJ1-6; D ambiguous. CDR3 length: 13 amino acids. Trimming took off 6 bases at V and 7 bases at J, with 10 bases between the two ends. Germline lookup yields CDR1 ENHRY and CDR2 SYGVKD.

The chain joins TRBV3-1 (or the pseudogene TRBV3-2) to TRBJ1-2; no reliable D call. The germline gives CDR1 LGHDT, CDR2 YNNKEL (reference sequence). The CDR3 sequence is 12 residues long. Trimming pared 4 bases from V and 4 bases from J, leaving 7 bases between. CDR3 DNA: TGTGCCAGCAGCCCCAACAGCTATGGCTACACCTTC. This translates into CASSPNSYGYTF.

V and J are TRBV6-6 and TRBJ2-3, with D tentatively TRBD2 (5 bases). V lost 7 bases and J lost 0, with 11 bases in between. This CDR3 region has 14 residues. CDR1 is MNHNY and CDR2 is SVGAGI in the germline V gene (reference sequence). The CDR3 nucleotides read TGTGCCAGCAAGACTACCTCTAGCACAGATACGCAGTATTTT. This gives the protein CASKTTSSTDTQYF.

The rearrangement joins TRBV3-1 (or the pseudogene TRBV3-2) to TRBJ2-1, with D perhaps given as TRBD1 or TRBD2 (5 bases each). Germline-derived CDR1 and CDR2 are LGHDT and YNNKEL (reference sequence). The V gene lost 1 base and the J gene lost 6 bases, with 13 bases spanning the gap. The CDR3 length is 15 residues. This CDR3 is CASSQAGPRSNEQFF. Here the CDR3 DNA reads TGTGCCAGCAGCCAAGCGGGACCACGGAGCAATGAGCAGTTCTTC.

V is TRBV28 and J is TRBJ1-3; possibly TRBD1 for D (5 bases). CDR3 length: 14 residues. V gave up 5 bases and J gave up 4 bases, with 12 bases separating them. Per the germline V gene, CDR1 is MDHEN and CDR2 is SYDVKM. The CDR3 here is CASSGGLAGNTIYF. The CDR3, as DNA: TGTGCCAGCAGTGGGGGATTAGCCGGAAACACCATATATTTT.

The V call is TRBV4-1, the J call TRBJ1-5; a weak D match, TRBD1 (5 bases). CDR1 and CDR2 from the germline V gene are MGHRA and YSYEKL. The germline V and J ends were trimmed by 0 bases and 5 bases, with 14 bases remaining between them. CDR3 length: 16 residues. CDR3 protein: CASSQDRPGPDQPQHF. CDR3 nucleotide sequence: TGCGCCAGCAGCCAAGATAGGCCAGGGCCGGATCAGCCCCAGCATTTT.

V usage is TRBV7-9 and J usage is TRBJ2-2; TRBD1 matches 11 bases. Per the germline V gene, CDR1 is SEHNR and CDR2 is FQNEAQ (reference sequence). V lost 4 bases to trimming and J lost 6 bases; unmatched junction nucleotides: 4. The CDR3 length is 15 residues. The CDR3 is CASSSGQGASGELFF. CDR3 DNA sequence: TGTGCCAGCAGCTCCGGACAGGGGGCTTCCGGGGAGCTGTTTTTT.

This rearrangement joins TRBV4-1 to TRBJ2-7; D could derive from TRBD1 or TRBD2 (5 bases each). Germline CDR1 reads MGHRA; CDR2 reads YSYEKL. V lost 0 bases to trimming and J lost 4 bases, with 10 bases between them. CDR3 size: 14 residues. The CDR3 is CASSQDPGPYEQYF. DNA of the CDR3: TGCGCCAGCAGCCAAGATCCGGGGCCTTACGAGCAGTACTTC.

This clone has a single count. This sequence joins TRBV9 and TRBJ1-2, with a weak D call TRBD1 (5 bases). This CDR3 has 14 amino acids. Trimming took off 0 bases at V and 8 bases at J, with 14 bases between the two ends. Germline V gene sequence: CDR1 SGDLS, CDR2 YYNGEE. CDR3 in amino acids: CASSVDSPRDGYTF. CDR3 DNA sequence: TGTGCCAGCAGCGTAGACAGCCCCCGGGACGGCTACACCTTC. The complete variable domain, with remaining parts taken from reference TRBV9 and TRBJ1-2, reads DSGVTQTPKHLITATGQRVTLRCSPRSGDLSVYWYQQSLDQGLQFLIQYYNGEERAKGNILERFSAQQFPDLHSELNLSSLELGDSALYFCASSVDSPRDGYTFGSGTRLTVV.

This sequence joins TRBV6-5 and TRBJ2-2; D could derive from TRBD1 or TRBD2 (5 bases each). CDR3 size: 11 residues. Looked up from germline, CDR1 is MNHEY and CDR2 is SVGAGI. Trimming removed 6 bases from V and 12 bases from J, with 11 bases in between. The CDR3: CASSGTVKLFF. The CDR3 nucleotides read TGTGCCAGCAGCGGGACGGTGAAGCTGTTTTTT.

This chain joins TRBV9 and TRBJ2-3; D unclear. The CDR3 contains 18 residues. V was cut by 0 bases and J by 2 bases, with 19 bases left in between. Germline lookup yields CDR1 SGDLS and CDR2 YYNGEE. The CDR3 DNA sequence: TGTGCCAGCAGCGTAGTTCCTGGAAGTCTGGCTGTCACAGATACGCAGTATTTT. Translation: CASSVVPGSLAVTDTQYF.

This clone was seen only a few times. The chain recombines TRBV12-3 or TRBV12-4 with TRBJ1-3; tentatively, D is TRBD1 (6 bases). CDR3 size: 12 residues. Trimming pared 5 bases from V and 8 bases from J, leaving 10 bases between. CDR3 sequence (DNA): TGTGCCAGCAGTACAGGGTTGCACACCATATATTTT. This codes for CASSTGLHTIYF.

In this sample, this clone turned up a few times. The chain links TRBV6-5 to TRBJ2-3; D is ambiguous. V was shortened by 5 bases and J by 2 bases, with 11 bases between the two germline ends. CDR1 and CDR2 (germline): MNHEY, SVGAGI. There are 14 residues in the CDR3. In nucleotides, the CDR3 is TGTGCCAGCAGTCTGAAGCGAATCACAGATACGCAGTATTTT. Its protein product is CASSLKRITDTQYF.

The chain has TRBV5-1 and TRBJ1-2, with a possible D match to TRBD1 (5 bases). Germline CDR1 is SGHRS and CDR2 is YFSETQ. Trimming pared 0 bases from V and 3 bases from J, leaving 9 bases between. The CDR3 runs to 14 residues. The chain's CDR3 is CASSLATAHYGYTF. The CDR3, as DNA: TGCGCCAGCAGCTTGGCGACAGCCCACTATGGCTACACCTTC.

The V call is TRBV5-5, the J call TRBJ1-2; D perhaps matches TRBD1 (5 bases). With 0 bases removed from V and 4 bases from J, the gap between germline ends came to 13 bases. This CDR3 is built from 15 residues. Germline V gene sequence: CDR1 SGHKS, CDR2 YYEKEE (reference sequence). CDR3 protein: CASSLAGQGIYGYTF. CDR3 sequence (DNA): TGTGCCAGCAGCTTGGCCGGGCAGGGAATCTATGGCTACACCTTC.